The 23 T cell receptor beta chains in this list originate from one sample, sequenced in a study of cytomegalovirus exposure and HLA in healthy donors. In the PCR, 60 Vbeta and 13 Jbeta primers were used. This table comes from immunoSEQ multiplex PCR, and its TCRdb copy is limited to in-frame clones, with some not included. The table has 110,000 to 150,000 clones, 70% to 85% seen once. The sequenced sample was PBMCs. The receptor source for this set is a male donor in good health and CMV-seronegative.

This chain uses TRBV6-5 with TRBJ2-2, with 9 nucleotides matching TRBD2. V shed 0 bases, J shed 5 bases, and the junction held 4 bases outside the gene matches. The CDR3 is 16 residues long. The V gene's germline CDR1 is MNHEY and CDR2 SVGAGI. As DNA, the CDR3 is TGTGCCAGCAGTTACTCTAGGACTAGCGTTACCGGGGAGCTGTTTTTT. Residues: CASSYSRTSVTGELFF.

This chain joins TRBV7-9 and TRBJ2-5, with D maybe TRBD2 (6 bases). The J call may be wrong; the DNA end is better matched by TRBJ2-7. This CDR3 comprises 15 residues. CDR1 and CDR2 (germline): SEHNR, FQNEAQ (reference sequence). CDR3 protein: CASSPNPGEEYEQYF. In nucleotides, the CDR3 is TGTGCCAGCAGCCCCAACCCGGGGGAAGAATACGAGCAGTACTTC.

The CDR3 DNA reads TGTGCCAGCAGCTTTACCGGGACAGGGAGGAACGAGCAGTACTTC. Protein sequence: CASSFTGTGRNEQYF. The gene calls are TRBV13 and TRBJ2-7; TRBD1 aligns across 9 bases. The V gene end was trimmed by 3 bases and the J gene end by 5 bases; junction bases not matched to a gene: 8. The germline gives CDR1 PRHDT, CDR2 FYEKMQ (reference sequence). This CDR3 has 15 residues.

The genes are TRBV6-6 and TRBJ1-5; D may be TRBD1 (6 bases). The germline V gene has CDR1 MNHNY and CDR2 SVGAGI (reference sequence). The CDR3 has 16 residues. V was trimmed by 6 bases and J by 3 bases, leaving 18 bases between them. CDR3 sequence reads: CASSLWDKRLNQPQHF. CDR3 DNA sequence: TGTGCCAGCAGCCTTTGGGACAAGCGCCTCAATCAGCCCCAGCATTTT.

The chain combines TRBV13 with TRBJ1-2; D possibly corresponds to TRBD1 (5 bases). The CDR3 totals 16 residues. Per germline, CDR1 PRHDT and CDR2 FYEKMQ (reference sequence). With 2 bases removed from V and 0 bases from J, the gap between germline ends came to 13 bases. For the CDR3, the DNA is TGTGCCAGCAGCTTAACAGGAAGCGCCTCTAACTATGGCTACACCTTC. The encoded protein is CASSLTGSASNYGYTF.

This chain connects TRBV28 to TRBJ2-5; 9 bases are a match to TRBD1. Trimming at V came to 2 bases and at J to 3 bases, leaving 10 bases not matched to a gene. The germline gives CDR1 MDHEN, CDR2 SYDVKM. The CDR3 loop spans 17 amino acids. This chain's CDR3 is CASSLVFLRQGEETQYF. In DNA form, the CDR3 reads TGTGCCAGCAGTTTAGTTTTCCTTAGACAGGGGGAAGAGACCCAGTACTTC.

This chain uses TRBV27 with TRBJ2-3, with TRBD1 matching 7 bases. This CDR3 comprises 15 residues. Germline trimming cut 5 bases from V and 8 bases from J; bases unmatched to any gene: 13. Germline values: CDR1 MNHEY, CDR2 SMNVEV (reference sequence). DNA of the CDR3: TGTGCCAGCAGTCCGGGGACAGTACCAACTGCTACGCAGTATTTT. Residues: CASSPGTVPTATQYF.

The J gene is TRBJ1-1, the V gene TRBV7-9, with D uncertain. CDR1 is SEHNR and CDR2 is FQNEAQ in the germline V gene (reference sequence). There are 14 residues in the CDR3. Deletions cut 3 bases from V and 4 bases from J, with 12 bases between. CDR3 sequence reads: CASSLAGLGTEAFF. As DNA, the CDR3 is TGTGCCAGCAGCTTGGCGGGTCTGGGCACTGAAGCTTTCTTT.

The rearrangement links TRBV11-3 to TRBJ2-1, with TRBD1 identical over 7 bases. The length of the CDR3 is 16 residues. Germline assignment: CDR1 SGHNT and CDR2 YENEEA. V shed 5 bases, J shed 3 bases, and the junction held 10 bases outside the gene matches. CDR3 loop: CASSPSDRASYNEQFF. The CDR3 nucleotides are TGTGCCAGCAGCCCTTCTGACAGGGCGAGCTACAATGAGCAGTTCTTC.

The chain has TRBV7-3 and TRBJ1-1; 11 bases agree with TRBD1. V gave up 5 bases and J gave up 5 bases; unmatched junction bases: 7. This CDR3 is 15 amino acids long. Germline loops: CDR1 SGHTA, CDR2 FQGTGA. The CDR3 DNA is TGTGCCAGCAGCCCCTCCGGGACAGGGGGGACTGAAGCTTTCTTT. Translating gives CASSPSGTGGTEAFF.

The chain employs TRBV6-5 and TRBJ1-2; D ambiguous. The V end was cut by 7 bases, the J end by 5 bases, with 8 bases between. Germline loops: CDR1 MNHEY, CDR2 SVGAGI. The CDR3 length is 11 residues. The chain's CDR3 is CASNGGYGYTF. The DNA of the CDR3 is TGTGCCAGCAATGGAGGATATGGCTACACCTTC.

The rearrangement uses TRBV15 and TRBJ1-5; 8 positions agree with TRBD1. V gave up 4 bases and J gave up 3 bases; unmatched junction bases: 8. The CDR3 extends over 16 amino acids. Germline V CDR1 and CDR2: LNHNV, YYDKDF (reference sequence). Here the CDR3 reads CATSNSDRGVNQPQHF. The CDR3 DNA is TGTGCCACCAGCAACTCCGACAGGGGTGTCAATCAGCCCCAGCATTTT.

This clone turned up a few times. CDR3 sequence: CASSRGTGGPKSYEQYF. CDR3 in DNA: TGTGCCAGCAGCCGAGGGACAGGAGGACCCAAATCCTACGAGCAGTACTTC. J is TRBJ2-7 and V is TRBV11-2, with 8 bases fitting TRBD1. This CDR3 region has 17 residues. The germline CDR1 and CDR2 sequences are SGHAT and FQNNGV. V was pared by 5 bases and J by 1 base, with 13 bases of the junction left unmatched.

This clone was recorded once. The chain has TRBV7-9 and TRBJ2-1; 7 nucleotides match TRBD2. This CDR3 has 15 amino acids. V shed 1 base and J 2 bases; nucleotides not matched to a gene: 2. Germline-derived CDR1 and CDR2 are SEHNR and FQNEAQ (reference sequence). CDR3 in amino acids: CASSLGGGAYNEQFF. CDR3 bases: TGTGCCAGCAGCTTAGGCGGGGGTGCCTACAATGAGCAGTTCTTC.

This clone occurred once. The chain couples TRBV7-9 to TRBJ2-5; D possibly corresponds to TRBD2 (5 bases). CDR1 is SEHNR and CDR2 is FQNEAQ in the germline V gene (reference sequence). The V end lost 1 base, the J end lost 2 bases, and 11 bases lay between the germline ends. The CDR3 extends over 15 amino acids. CDR3 region: CASSLGTGLQETQYF. DNA of the CDR3: TGTGCCAGCAGCTTAGGGACTGGCCTACAAGAGACCCAGTACTTC.

The chain employs TRBV14 and TRBJ1-4; tentative D call: TRBD1 (5 bases). Per germline, CDR1 SGHDN and CDR2 FVKESK. The V end was cut by 4 bases, the J end by 5 bases, with 14 bases between. The CDR3 sequence is 15 residues long. CDR3 bases: TGTGCCAGCAGCCCGCTCCGGGGGGAAAATGAAAAACTGTTTTTT. It is translated as CASSPLRGENEKLFF.

The rearrangement joins TRBV29-1 to TRBJ1-2; D remains ambiguous. Germline lookup yields CDR1 SQVTM and CDR2 ANQGSEA. The length of the CDR3 is 11 residues. V lost 7 bases and J 4 bases, leaving 10 bases between the germline ends. The CDR3 spells CSDLSSYGYTF. The CDR3 nucleotides are TGCAGCGACCTTTCCAGCTATGGCTACACCTTC.

This chain joins TRBV4-1 and TRBJ2-1; D ambiguous. Germline loops: CDR1 MGHRA, CDR2 YSYEKL. Trimming pared 0 bases from V and 5 bases from J, leaving 5 bases between. This CDR3 has 13 amino acids. CDR3 in amino acids: CASSQDEDNEQFF. The CDR3 DNA sequence: TGCGCCAGCAGCCAAGATGAGGACAATGAGCAGTTCTTC.

J is TRBJ1-1 and V is TRBV7-9; 9 nucleotides agree with TRBD1. The CDR3 contains 12 residues. Germline-derived CDR1 and CDR2 are SEHNR and FQNEAQ (reference sequence). The V segment lost 5 bases and the J segment 10 bases; nucleotides outside the gene matches: 5. In DNA form, the CDR3 reads TGTGCCAGCAGCCACCAGGGACAGGGAGCTTTCTTT. Translating it yields CASSHQGQGAFF.

The chain employs TRBV5-1 and TRBJ2-4, with TRBD1 identical over 10 bases. Germline V lookup: CDR1 SGHRS, CDR2 YFSETQ. The ends lost 5 bases at V and 1 base at J; junction bases unmatched: 6. The CDR3 extends over 16 amino acids. The DNA for the CDR3 is TGCGCCAGCAGGAAGACAGGGGGCGCGGCCAAAAACATTCAGTACTTC. Amino acids: CASRKTGGAAKNIQYF.

The chain combines TRBV19 with TRBJ1-2; D is possibly TRBD1 (6 bases). The CDR3 has 15 amino acids. The germline V gene has CDR1 LNHDA and CDR2 SQIVND (reference sequence). Deletions cut 5 bases from V and 6 bases from J, with 19 bases between. CDR3 residues: CASSFPGTGGHGYTF. The CDR3 nucleotides are TGTGCCAGTAGTTTCCCCGGGACCGGGGGGCATGGCTACACCTTC.

The chain combines TRBV18 with TRBJ2-1; TRBD1 matches 9 bases. The CDR3 is 17 amino acids. From germline, CDR1 is KGHSH and CDR2 LQKENI. V was pared by 3 bases and J by 2 bases, with 8 bases of the junction left unmatched. The CDR3 DNA reads TGTGCCAGCTCACCCCCAACAGGGGGCGGGCCCTACAATGAGCAGTTCTTC. Residues: CASSPPTGGGPYNEQFF.

The chain combines TRBV14 with TRBJ2-5; 7 nucleotides align to TRBD1. This CDR3 region has 15 residues. CDR1 SGHDN and CDR2 FVKESK come from the germline V gene. Germline trimming cut 7 bases from V and 0 bases from J; bases unmatched to any gene: 8. The DNA for the CDR3 is TGTGCCAGCAATACAGGGGAAGGGGACCAAGAGACCCAGTACTTC. It translates to CASNTGEGDQETQYF.